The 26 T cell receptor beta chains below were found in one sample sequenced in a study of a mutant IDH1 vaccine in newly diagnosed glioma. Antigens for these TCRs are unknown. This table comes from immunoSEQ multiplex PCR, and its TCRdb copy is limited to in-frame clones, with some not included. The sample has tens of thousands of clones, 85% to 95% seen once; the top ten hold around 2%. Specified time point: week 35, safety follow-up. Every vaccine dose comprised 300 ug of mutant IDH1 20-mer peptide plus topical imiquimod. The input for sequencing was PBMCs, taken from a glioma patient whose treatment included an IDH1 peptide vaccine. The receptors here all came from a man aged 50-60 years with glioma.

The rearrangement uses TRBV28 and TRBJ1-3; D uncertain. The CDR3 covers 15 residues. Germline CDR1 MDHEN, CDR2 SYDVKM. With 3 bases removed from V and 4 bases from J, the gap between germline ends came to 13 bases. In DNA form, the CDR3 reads TGTGCCAGCAGTTTCCCCTCTGTGATAGGAAACACCATATATTTT. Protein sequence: CASSFPSVIGNTIYF.

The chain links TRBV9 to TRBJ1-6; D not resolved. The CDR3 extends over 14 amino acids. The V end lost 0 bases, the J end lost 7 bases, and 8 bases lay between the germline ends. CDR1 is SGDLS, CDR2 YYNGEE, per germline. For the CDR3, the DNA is TGTGCCAGCAGCGTAGCTTATAGGAATTCACCCCTCCACTTT. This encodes CASSVAYRNSPLHF.

For the CDR3, the DNA is TGTGCCAGCAGCCCCTCGGGGAGCTATGGCTACACCTTC. This encodes CASSPSGSYGYTF. V usage is TRBV6-5 and J usage is TRBJ1-2; D is unclear. The CDR3 covers 13 residues. V was pared by 6 bases and J by 4 bases, with 12 bases between. Germline lookup yields CDR1 MNHEY and CDR2 SVGAGI.

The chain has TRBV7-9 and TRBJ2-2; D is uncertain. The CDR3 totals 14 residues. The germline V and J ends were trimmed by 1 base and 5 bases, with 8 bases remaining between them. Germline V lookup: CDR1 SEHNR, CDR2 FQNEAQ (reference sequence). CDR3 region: CASSLGEWTGELFF. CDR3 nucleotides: TGTGCCAGCAGCTTAGGGGAATGGACCGGGGAGCTGTTTTTT.

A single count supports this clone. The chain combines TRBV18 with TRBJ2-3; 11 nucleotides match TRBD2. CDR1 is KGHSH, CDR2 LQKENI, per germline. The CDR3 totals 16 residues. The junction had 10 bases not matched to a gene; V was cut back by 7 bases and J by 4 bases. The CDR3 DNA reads TGTGCCAGCTGGCAATCGGGACTAGCGGCAGCAGATACGCAGTATTTT. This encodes CASWQSGLAAADTQYF.

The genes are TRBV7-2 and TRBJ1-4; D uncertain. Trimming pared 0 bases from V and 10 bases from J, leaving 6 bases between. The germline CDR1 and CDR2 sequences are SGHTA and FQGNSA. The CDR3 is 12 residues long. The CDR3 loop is CASSLALGKLFF. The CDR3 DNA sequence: TGTGCCAGCAGCTTAGCTCTGGGAAAACTGTTTTTT.

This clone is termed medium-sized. The CDR3 DNA sequence: TGTGCCAGCAGTTCAACAGACGGGGAGCTGTTTTTT. It specifies CASSSTDGELFF. The chain carries TRBV28 and TRBJ2-2, with D unresolved. This CDR3 is built from 12 residues. V dropped 4 bases and J dropped 7 bases, with 7 bases sitting between them. In germline, CDR1 is MDHEN, CDR2 SYDVKM.

CDR3 sequence reads: CASSESEKLFF. CDR3 in DNA: TGTGCCAGCAGTGAGAGCGAAAAACTGTTTTTT. The chain employs TRBV6-4 and TRBJ1-4; D unclear. Germline V gene data show CDR1 as MRHNA and CDR2 as SNTAGT. Trimming took 3 bases from V and 8 from J, leaving 4 bases between them. This CDR3 comprises 11 residues.

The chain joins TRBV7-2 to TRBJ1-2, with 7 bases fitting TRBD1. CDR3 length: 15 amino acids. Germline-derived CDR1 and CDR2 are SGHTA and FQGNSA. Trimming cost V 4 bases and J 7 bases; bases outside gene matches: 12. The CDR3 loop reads CASSSWGDRVTGYTF. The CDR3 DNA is TGTGCCAGCAGCTCGTGGGGTGACAGGGTTACTGGCTACACCTTC.

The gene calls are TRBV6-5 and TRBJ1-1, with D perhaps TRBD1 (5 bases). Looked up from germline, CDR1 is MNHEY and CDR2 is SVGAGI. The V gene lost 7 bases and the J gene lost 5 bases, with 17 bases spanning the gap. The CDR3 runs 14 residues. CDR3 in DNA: TGTGCCAGCACCTACTCGACGGGGGTAACTGAAGCTTTCTTT. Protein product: CASTYSTGVTEAFF.

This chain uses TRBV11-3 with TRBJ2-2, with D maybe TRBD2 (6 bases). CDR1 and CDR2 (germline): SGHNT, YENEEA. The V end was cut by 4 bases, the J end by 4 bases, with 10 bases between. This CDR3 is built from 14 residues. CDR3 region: CASSSRRGTGELFF. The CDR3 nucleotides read TGTGCCAGCAGCTCAAGGAGGGGCACCGGGGAGCTGTTTTTT.

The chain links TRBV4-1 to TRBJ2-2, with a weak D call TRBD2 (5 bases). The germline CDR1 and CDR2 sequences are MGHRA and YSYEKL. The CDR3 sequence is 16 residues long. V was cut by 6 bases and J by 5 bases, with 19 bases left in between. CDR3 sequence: CASSYRASTGTGELFF. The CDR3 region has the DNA TGCGCCAGCAGTTATCGGGCTTCTACGGGGACCGGGGAGCTGTTTTTT.

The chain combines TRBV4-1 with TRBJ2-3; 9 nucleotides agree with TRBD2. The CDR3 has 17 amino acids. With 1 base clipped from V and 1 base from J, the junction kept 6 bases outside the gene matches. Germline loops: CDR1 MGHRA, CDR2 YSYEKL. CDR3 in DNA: TGCGCCAGCAGCCAAGGGGGAGCGGGGGGAGGCACAGATACGCAGTATTTT. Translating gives CASSQGGAGGGTDTQYF.

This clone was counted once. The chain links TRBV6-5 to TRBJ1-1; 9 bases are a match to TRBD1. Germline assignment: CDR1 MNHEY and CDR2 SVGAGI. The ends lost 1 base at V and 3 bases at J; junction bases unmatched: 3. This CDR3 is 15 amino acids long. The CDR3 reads CASSYYRDRDTEAFF. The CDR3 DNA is TGTGCCAGCAGTTACTATCGGGACAGGGACACTGAAGCTTTCTTT.

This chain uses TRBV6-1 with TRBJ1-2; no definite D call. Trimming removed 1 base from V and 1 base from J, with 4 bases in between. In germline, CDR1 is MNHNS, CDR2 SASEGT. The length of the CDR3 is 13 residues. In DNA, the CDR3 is TGTGCCAGCAGTGAAGGGGGTAACTATGGCTACACCTTC. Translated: CASSEGGNYGYTF.

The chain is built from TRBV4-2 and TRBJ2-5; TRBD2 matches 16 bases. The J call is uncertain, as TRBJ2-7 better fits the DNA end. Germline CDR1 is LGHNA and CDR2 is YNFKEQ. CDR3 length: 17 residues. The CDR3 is CASTSGTSGGALGEQYF. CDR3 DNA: TGTGCCAGCACCTCCGGGACTAGCGGGGGGGCACTGGGCGAGCAGTACTTC.

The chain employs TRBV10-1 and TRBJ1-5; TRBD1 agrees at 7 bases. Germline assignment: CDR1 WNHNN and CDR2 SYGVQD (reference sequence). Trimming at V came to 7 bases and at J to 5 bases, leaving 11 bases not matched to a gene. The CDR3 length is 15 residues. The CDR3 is CASNRKQGSHQPQHF. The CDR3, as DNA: TGCGCCAGCAATCGAAAACAGGGGTCTCATCAGCCCCAGCATTTT.

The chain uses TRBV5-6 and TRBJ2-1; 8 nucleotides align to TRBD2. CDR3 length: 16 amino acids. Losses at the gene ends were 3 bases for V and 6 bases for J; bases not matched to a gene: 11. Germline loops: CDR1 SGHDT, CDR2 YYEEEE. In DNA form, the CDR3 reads TGTGCCAGCAGCTCTGGTTCGGGGGGGGCCTTCAATGAGCAGTTCTTC. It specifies CASSSGSGGAFNEQFF.

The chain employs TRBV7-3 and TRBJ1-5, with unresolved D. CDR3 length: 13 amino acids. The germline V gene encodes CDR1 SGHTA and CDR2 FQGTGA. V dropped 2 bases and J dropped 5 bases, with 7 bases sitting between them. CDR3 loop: CASSLFRDQPQHF. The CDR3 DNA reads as TGTGCCAGCAGCTTATTCCGGGATCAGCCCCAGCATTTT.

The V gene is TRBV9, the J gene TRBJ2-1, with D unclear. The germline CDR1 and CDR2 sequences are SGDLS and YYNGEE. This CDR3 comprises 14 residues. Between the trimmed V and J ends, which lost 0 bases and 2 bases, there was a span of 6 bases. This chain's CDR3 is CASSVVETYNEQFF. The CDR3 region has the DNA TGTGCCAGCAGCGTAGTAGAGACCTACAATGAGCAGTTCTTC.

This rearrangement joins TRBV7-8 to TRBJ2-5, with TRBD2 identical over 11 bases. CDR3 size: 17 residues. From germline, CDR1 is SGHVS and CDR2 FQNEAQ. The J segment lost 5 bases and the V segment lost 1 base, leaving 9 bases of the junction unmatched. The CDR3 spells CASSLEVALAGGETQYF. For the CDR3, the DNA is TGTGCCAGCAGCTTAGAGGTGGCTTTAGCGGGAGGGGAGACCCAGTACTTC.

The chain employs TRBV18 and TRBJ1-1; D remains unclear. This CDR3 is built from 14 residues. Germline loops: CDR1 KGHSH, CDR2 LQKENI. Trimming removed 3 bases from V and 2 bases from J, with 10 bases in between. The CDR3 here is CASSPARSNTEAFF. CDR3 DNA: TGTGCCAGCTCACCGGCCAGAAGTAACACTGAAGCTTTCTTT.

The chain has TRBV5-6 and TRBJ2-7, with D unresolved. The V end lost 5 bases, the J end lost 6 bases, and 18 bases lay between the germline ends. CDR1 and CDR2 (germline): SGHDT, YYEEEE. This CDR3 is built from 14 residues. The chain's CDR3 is CASRILPQVAEQYF. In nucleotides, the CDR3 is TGTGCCAGCAGGATACTTCCCCAGGTGGCCGAGCAGTACTTC.

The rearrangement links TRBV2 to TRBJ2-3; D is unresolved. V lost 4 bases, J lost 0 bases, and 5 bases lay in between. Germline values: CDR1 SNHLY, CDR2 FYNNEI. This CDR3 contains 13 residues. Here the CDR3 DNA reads TGTGCCAGCAGTGTTTGGAGCACAGATACGCAGTATTTT. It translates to CASSVWSTDTQYF.

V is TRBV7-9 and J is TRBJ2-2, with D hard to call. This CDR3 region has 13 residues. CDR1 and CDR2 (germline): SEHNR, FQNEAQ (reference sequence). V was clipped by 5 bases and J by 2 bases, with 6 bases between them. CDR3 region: CASSGSNTGELFF. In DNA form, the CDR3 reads TGTGCCAGCAGCGGCTCCAACACCGGGGAGCTGTTTTTT.

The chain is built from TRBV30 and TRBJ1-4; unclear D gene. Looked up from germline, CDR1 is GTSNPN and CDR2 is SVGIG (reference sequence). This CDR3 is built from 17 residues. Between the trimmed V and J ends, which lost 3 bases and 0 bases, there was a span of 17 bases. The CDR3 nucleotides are TGTGCCTGGAGGAGCCCCTCCCTGCGGACAACTAATGAAAAACTGTTTTTT. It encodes CAWRSPSLRTTNEKLFF.